This record covers a single T cell receptor beta chain. CDR3 length equals 11 residues. V was cut by 8 bases and J by 9 bases, with 14 bases left in between. Germline CDR1 is MDHEN and CDR2 is SYDVKM. The term stable hyperthyroidism indicated an absence of ophthalmopathy within 18 months of follow-up. Diagnosis was based on clinical symptoms, serum thyroxine, TRAb, thyroid ultrasound and orbital computed tomography. The record originates from a study of Graves' ophthalmopathy and Graves' hyperthyroidism. For repertoire sequencing, the TCR beta CDR3 regions were amplified from RNA transcripts. An initial RT-PCR round employing HTBI primers preceded a second-round multiplex PCR. From the multiplex PCR reads, TCRdb called clonotypes with MiXCR, one entry per CDR3 protein. The sample records some 350,000 distinct CDR3 sequences, about a sixth being singletons.

V is TRBV28 and J is TRBJ2-7; a weak D match, TRBD2 (5 bases). This TCR came from an adult woman with stable Graves' hyperthyroidism. Material for sequencing was peripheral blood. The DNA of the CDR3 is TGTGCCAGCCCCGAGCGGAGACTGCAGTACTTC. As protein: CASPERRLQYF.